This T cell receptor (beta chain) emerged from a study of blood T cell repertoires in COVID-19. V dropped 6 bases and J dropped 8 bases, with 13 bases sitting between them. The CDR3 has 12 amino acids. The germline V gene encodes CDR1 MNHEY and CDR2 SVGAGI. Clones were sequenced by immunoSEQ multiplex PCR, and TCRdb holds only the in-frame ones, with some missing. The sample contains 210,000 or so clones, more than 75% of which appear only once. The clonotype originates from a man younger than 40 with acute COVID-19. The genes are TRBV6-5 and TRBJ1-2, with D perhaps TRBD1 (5 bases). The specimen was PBMCs or T cells enriched from blood (not recorded which). CDR3 bases: TGTGCCAGCAGCAGGGCCCAGGGAGGCTACACCTTC. This encodes CASSRAQGGYTF.